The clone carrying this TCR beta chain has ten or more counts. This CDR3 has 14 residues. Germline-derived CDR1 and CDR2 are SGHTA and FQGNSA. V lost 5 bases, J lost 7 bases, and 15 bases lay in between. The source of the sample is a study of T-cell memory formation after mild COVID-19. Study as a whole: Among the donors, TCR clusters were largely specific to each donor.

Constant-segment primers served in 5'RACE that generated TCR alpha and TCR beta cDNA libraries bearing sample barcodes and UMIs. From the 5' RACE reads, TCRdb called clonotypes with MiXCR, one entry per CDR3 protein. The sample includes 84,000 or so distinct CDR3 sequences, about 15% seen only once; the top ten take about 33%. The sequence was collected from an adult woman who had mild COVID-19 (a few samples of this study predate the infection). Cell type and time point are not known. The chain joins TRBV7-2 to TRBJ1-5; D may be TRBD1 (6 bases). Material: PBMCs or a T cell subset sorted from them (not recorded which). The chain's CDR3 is CASSPGGWGQPQHF. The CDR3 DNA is TGTGCCAGCAGCCCTGGGGGCTGGGGGCAGCCCCAGCATTTT.